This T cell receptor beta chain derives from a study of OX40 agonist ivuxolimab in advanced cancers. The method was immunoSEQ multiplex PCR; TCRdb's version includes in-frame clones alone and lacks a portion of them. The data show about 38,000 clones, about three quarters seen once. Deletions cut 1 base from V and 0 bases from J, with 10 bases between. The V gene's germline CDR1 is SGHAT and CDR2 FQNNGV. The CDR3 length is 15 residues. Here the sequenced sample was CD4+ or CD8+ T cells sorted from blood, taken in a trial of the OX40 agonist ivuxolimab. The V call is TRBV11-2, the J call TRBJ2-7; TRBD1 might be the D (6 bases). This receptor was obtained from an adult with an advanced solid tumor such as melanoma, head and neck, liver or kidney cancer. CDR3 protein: CASSLAGTFSYEQYF. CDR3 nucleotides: TGTGCCAGCAGCTTAGCCGGGACATTCTCCTACGAGCAGTACTTC. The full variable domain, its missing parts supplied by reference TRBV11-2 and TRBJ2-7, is EAGVAQSPRYKIIEKRQSVAFWCNPISGHATLYWYQQILGQGPKLLIQFQNNGVVDDSQLPKDRFSAERLKGVDSTLKIQPAKLEDSAVYLCASSLAGTFSYEQYFGPGTRLTVT.